This TCR beta chain was recorded in a study of cytomegalovirus exposure and HLA in healthy donors (dated by TCRdb to about 2017). Notes on the research overall: An earlier analysis of several hundred of the donors reported approximately 300 Gb of sequence data and around 110 million unique TCR beta sequences from 150 million to 200 million T cells. In the later analysis, no new phenotypic data were used to find candidate immune exposures; instead, reliance was placed on TCR beta sequences and their occurrence across donors. Both class I and class II loci were covered by HLA typing, at four-digit resolution. Donor age, sex, ethnicity and CMV serostatus were compiled together with the repertoire data. A later analysis re-examined previously published TCR beta repertoires from just over 650 donors and added high-resolution HLA genotyping to investigate patterns of TCR occurrence. Of the approximately 400 genotyped donors, around 81% fell in the genetic ancestry cluster associated with self-reported Caucasian donors. Every discovery cohort repertoire had been produced on one sequencing platform. In addition to the first cohort of 650 to 800 subjects, a separate validation cohort of 120 different subjects was used. The study aimed to test whether signatures of past pathogen exposure could be identified by cataloging public T cell receptors. The study profiled the T cell repertoires of 500 to 800 subjects by immunosequencing and related them to cytomegalovirus serostatus. To decide whether each TCR beta V gene segment behaved as functional or pseudogenic, an earlier analysis of some 540 of the donors relied on high-throughput TCR beta sequencing. About 330 gigabases of sequencing data and 91 million or so unique TCR sequences made up an early release that covered around 640 HLA-typed donors. A later genetic analysis used genome-wide SNP genotypes for about 65% of the roughly 700 donors, treating that subset as a discovery cohort. Roughly 5 DR-DQ haplotypes were treated as single units for association and clustering because of strong linkage in the cohort. The study combined high-throughput TCR immunosequencing, statistical association of individual TCRs with disease status, and machine learning to predict cytomegalovirus infection status. On average, 235,054 unique TCR beta nucleotide sequences were sequenced per donor among some 420 genotyped donors of the cohort, with 15% to 20% of those sequences being non-productive. The number of donors typed differed by locus, with roughly 620-630 for A, B, C, DRB1 and DQB1, approximately 500 for DQA1, 600 to 610 for DPA1, and over 400 for DPB1. General conclusions and limits of the study: Several of the top co-occurrence clusters appeared to be linked to parvovirus B19, influenza, CMV and Epstein-Barr virus, according to a later analysis. A total of 164 TCR beta chains were listed by the study as associated with cytomegalovirus. Some IMGT-functional V segments, including TRBV6-2 and TRBV6-3, could not be distinguished by the 87-base-pair reads and were therefore excluded. A later analysis associated around 16,000 TCR beta sequences with specific HLA alleles at a false discovery rate of 0.05. A further reported finding was that TCR beta sequences accurately predicted the HLA-A and HLA-B alleles for most subjects in the first cohort. While some public TCRs were present in many individuals, most TCR sequences turned up only very rarely across donors. A cluster of highly shared sequence variants was judged likely to be a technical artifact of the sequencing pipeline. In a later genetic analysis, a missense DCLRE1C variant was associated with V-gene and J-gene trimming of TCR beta chains, and the association was replicated in an independent cohort. Sequencing depth was assumed to be roughly uniform across donors in the presence/absence analyses, though that assumption may not hold. The only immune exposure information available for the cohort was CMV serostatus. Linkage disequilibrium might explain the correlated functional status among segregating V segments, but an unknown experimental factor could not be excluded. In a later analysis, TCR association rates were found to vary across HLA loci, with the most associated TCRs seen for DRB1 alleles and the fewest for HLA-C alleles. When HLA alleles, especially DR and DQ, strongly co-occurred, TCR associations were difficult to assign to individual alleles. In both the original and validation cohorts, the classifier was reported to diagnose cytomegalovirus status with high specificity and sensitivity. A few of the identified cytomegalovirus-associated TCR beta chains were confirmed in vitro to be specific for cytomegalovirus antigens. Compared with the approximately 720-donor mean, donors in an Asian-associated ancestry cluster had fewer N-insertions in productive TCRs, according to a later genetic analysis. Because some donors lacked HLA typing at each locus, the association tests relied only on the typed subset. In this cohort, only TCR beta chains were sequenced, and detectable features were limited by the absence of alpha or paired-chain data. The authors suggested that the approach could potentially be extended to other disease states and immunological phenotypes. A later analysis found that HLA-associated TCR beta chains were more clonally expanded and had lower generation probabilities than equally common non-associated chains. In a later analysis, most CMV-associated TCR beta chains were found to appear HLA-restricted, with HLA associations seemingly driven largely by CMV exposure. In an earlier analysis of more than 500 of the donors, most TCR beta V segments appeared in productive rearrangements about 90% or about 30% of the time, broadly matching IMGT annotations. Over 15 rarely observed V segments, including chromosome 9 orphons, were excluded from the earlier analysis of several hundred of the donors because counts were too low.

The cohort was made up of 666 healthy bone marrow donors. At the time of sampling, every cohort member was nominally healthy, though immune exposures that went unrecorded were likely present. The donor tested CMV seronegative, placing the donor among the approximately 400 seronegative members of the cohort. Each donor provided a peripheral blood sample, and peripheral blood mononuclear cells were used for TCR beta sequencing. Genomic DNA was extracted from the blood cell samples with the Qiagen DNeasy Blood Extraction Kit. V trim: 0 bases; J trim: 4 bases; unmatched bases: 7. Based on the germline V gene, the CDR1 and CDR2 sequences are SGHRS and YFSETQ. From cysteine to phenylalanine, the CDR3 is 15 amino acids long. Only the CDR3 region is kept as DNA, spanning 45 bases read in frame from base 1. Remarks on this clone: The antigen this receptor binds is unknown. Per-base qualities were not stored, and no clone one base away is much larger.

The method was the immunoSEQ multiplex PCR assay. The multiplex PCR relied on a mix of 60 forward primers for TCR Vbeta segments and 13 reverse primers for TCR Jbeta segments. Amplification of the CDR3 region of rearranged TCR beta genes was performed with a multiplex PCR assay on genomic DNA. On the Illumina HiSeq System, the amplified TCR beta libraries were sequenced as 87-base-pair reads. Per the authors' processing: A later analysis tallied 75 million to 95 million unique TCR beta chains across the roughly 610 repertoires, and around 10 million of those chains were shared by two or more donors. A nearest-neighbor algorithm error-corrected the raw reads and collapsed the reads into unique sequences, merging closely related sequences to remove PCR and sequencing errors. To assign V, D and J gene segments, CDR3 sequences were aligned to IMGT reference sequences. For a sequence to be retained, a match of at least six nucleotides was required to both a V gene segment and a J gene segment. A rearrangement was called productive if the CDR3 had no stop codons and remained in frame with V and J, and every other rearrangement was called non-productive. Following IMGT convention, CDR3 was defined as the stretch from the second conserved V-encoded cysteine to the conserved J-encoded phenylalanine. In an earlier analysis of approximately 590 of the donors, sequences lacking an unambiguous match to a single V gene segment were excluded. In an earlier analysis of 587 of the donors, a V segment was called functional when productive rearrangements were above 56.7%, and segregating when the standard deviation between donors exceeded 5%. A statistical classification framework was built to diagnose cytomegalovirus status from the catalog of TCR beta chain sequences. A later analysis assigned V and J genes by comparing TCR nucleotide sequences with IMGT/GENE-DB human TR gene sequences. The TCRdist pipeline was used in a later analysis to assign CDR3 sequences and most-parsimonious VDJ recombination scenarios. In a later analysis, every TCR beta chain was defined by the combination of its CDR3 amino acid sequence and its V-gene family, and reads without a unique V-gene family were dropped. As a way to deal with suspected cross-contamination and a sequencing artifact, a later analysis dropped under 600 nucleotide sequences that were highly shared and had low generation probability. For each public chain, a later analysis derived a clonal expansion index from normalized ranks of inferred template counts within each repertoire. A later analysis computed generation probabilities with a VDJ recombination model fitted to out-of-frame rearrangements, and checked the results against IGoR. In a later analysis, hypergeometric tests were used to score TCR-TCR, TCR-HLA and TCR-CMV co-occurrence, with a repertoire-size bias correction applied to TCR pairs. False discovery rates were estimated in a later analysis by permuting HLA or CMV assignments 20 times. A later analysis grouped co-occurring TCRs with DBSCAN, adding TCRdist sequence similarity when clustering within HLA-allele-positive subsets. Repertoires with fewer than 30,000 or more than 120,000 public chains were left out of co-occurrence clustering, as were five repertoires with anomalous nucleotide sharing. Imported from immuneACCESS, the table was reduced by TCRdb to in-frame sequences with V and J called. These copies leave out some clones; in studies compared against another copy, an unresolved V gene accounts for under half, and the cause of the remainder is not known. The DNA gave D and trimming, while V, J and clone size come from that table. This sample gives roughly 140,000 clones in total; over 60% of them show up just once. Roughly 4.6% of the sample rests with the top ten.

The V and J segments used are TRBV5-1 and TRBJ2-7, with 7 junctional bases fitting TRBD1. Sequencing was performed on PBMCs. This sequence originates from a woman between 45 and 65 years old in good health and CMV-seronegative. The CDR3 protein is CASSLGQGVFYEQYF. The sequence in DNA is TGCGCCAGCAGCTTGGGGCAGGGGGTGTTTTACGAGCAGTACTTC.